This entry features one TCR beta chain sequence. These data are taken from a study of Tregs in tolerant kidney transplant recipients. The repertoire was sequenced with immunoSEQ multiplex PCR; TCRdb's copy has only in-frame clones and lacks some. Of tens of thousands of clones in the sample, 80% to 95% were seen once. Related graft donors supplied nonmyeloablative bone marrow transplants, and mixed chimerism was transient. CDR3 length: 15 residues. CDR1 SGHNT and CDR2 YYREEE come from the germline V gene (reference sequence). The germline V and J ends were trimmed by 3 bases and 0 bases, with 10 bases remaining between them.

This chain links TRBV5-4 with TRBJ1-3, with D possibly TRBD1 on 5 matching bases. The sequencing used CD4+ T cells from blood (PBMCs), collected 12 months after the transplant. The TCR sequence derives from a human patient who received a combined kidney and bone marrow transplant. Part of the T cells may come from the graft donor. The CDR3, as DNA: TGTGCCAGCAGCTACGCAGGGATCTCTGGAAACACCATATATTTT. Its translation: CASSYAGISGNTIYF. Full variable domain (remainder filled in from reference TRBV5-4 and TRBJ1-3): ETGVTQSPTHLIKTRGQQVTLRCSSQSGHNTVSWYQQALGQGPQFIFQYYREEENGRGNFPPRFSGLQFPNYSSELNVNALELDDSALYLCASSYAGISGNTIYFGEGSWLTVV.